The clone carrying this T cell receptor (beta chain) was found once. Its specificity is unknown. The sequenced template was cDNA made from the entire isolated RNA. Produced via immunoSEQ multiplex PCR; TCRdb's table is partial and in-frame only. This sample has 640,000 or so clones, with roughly 13% found just once. The germline V gene encodes CDR1 SNHLY and CDR2 FYNNEI. V was clipped by 6 bases and J by 5 bases, with 14 bases between them. CDR3 length equals 13 residues. This record comes from a study of beta chain features in type 1 diabetes. Study-wide points: Type 1 diabetes patients showed a moderate but significant shortening of TCRB CDR3s in all four CD4+ subsets. For cells with high TCR expression, cDNA sequencing could yield over-representation.

The chain uses TRBV2 and TRBJ2-7, with D possibly TRBD1 on 6 matching bases. Sequenced: naive CD4+ T cells from blood. The TCR comes from a man aged 18-30 years with type 1 diabetes. CDR3: CASSLRRGDEQYF. CDR3 nucleotides: TGTGCCAGCAGCCTCCGCAGGGGCGACGAGCAGTACTTC.